The 26 T cell receptor beta chains below come from one sample, sequenced in a study of shared clonotypes between healthy human individuals. Produced via immunoSEQ multiplex PCR; TCRdb's table is partial and in-frame only. Of millions of clones listed, 85% to 95% are singletons. Source material: naive CD4+ T cells sorted from blood. Sample subset: CD45RA+ positively selected. Every receptor here comes from a man between 18 and 35 years old in good health.

The chain joins TRBV7-9 to TRBJ2-7, with TRBD1 matching over 9 bases. Germline values: CDR1 SEHNR, CDR2 FQNEAQ (reference sequence). Germline trimming cut 4 bases from V and 4 bases from J; bases unmatched to any gene: 8. This CDR3 comprises 15 residues. This CDR3 reads CASSSLPGQGYEQYF. CDR3 DNA: TGTGCCAGCAGCTCTTTACCGGGACAGGGATACGAGCAGTACTTC.

J is TRBJ1-4 and V is TRBV5-6; possible D gene TRBD1, 6 bases. This CDR3 region has 16 residues. CDR1 and CDR2 (germline): SGHDT, YYEEEE. With 5 bases removed from V and 4 bases from J, the gap between germline ends came to 18 bases. As DNA, the CDR3 is TGTGCCAGCAGTTGGGGGGGGCCAACCAATAATGAAAAACTGTTTTTT. Amino acid sequence: CASSWGGPTNNEKLFF.

The chain recombines TRBV1 with TRBJ1-5. TRBV1 is tagged as a pseudogene. This CDR3 region has 12 residues. CDR3 in amino acids: CTSSQVGVPQHF. In DNA, the CDR3 is TGCACCAGCAGCCAAGTGGGGGTACCCCAGCATTTT.

The chain couples TRBV9 to TRBJ2-1; D not resolved. The germline V gene has CDR1 SGDLS and CDR2 YYNGEE. The CDR3 has 16 amino acids. Trimming shortened V by 4 bases and J by 2 bases, and 16 bases separated the two germline ends. CDR3 region: CASSRRHLDTYNEQFF. The CDR3 nucleotides are TGTGCCAGCAGCCGCCGACACTTAGATACCTACAATGAGCAGTTCTTC. Full variable domain (outside the CDR3, taken from reference TRBV9 and TRBJ2-1): DSGVTQTPKHLITATGQRVTLRCSPRSGDLSVYWYQQSLDQGLQFLIQYYNGEERAKGNILERFSAQQFPDLHSELNLSSLELGDSALYFCASSRRHLDTYNEQFFGPGTRLTVL.

The V gene is TRBV9, the J gene TRBJ2-5, with TRBD1 as a possible D gene (6 bases). Germline values: CDR1 SGDLS, CDR2 YYNGEE. V dropped 0 bases and J dropped 10 bases, with 19 bases sitting between them. The CDR3 runs to 15 residues. The CDR3 region is CASSVDATALGGQYF. In DNA, the CDR3 is TGTGCCAGCAGCGTAGACGCAACCGCCTTAGGGGGCCAGTACTTC.

This clone has a single count. The V and J genes are TRBV5-1 and TRBJ2-2; the D is unclear. Trimming removed 1 base at V and 7 bases at J, with 8 bases between. The CDR3 totals 13 residues. From germline, CDR1 is SGHRS and CDR2 YFSETQ. CDR3 protein: CASSLKEIGELFF. In nucleotides, the CDR3 is TGCGCCAGCAGCTTGAAAGAGATCGGGGAGCTGTTTTTT.

The chain links TRBV7-8 to TRBJ2-1; 8 bases line up with TRBD1. V shed 8 bases, J shed 0 bases, and the junction held 6 bases outside the gene matches. Germline CDR1 reads SGHVS; CDR2 reads FQNEAQ. The CDR3 spans 15 residues. In DNA form, the CDR3 reads TGTGCCAGCTACTTCGGGACAGGCTCCTACAATGAGCAGTTCTTC. Protein: CASYFGTGSYNEQFF.

J is TRBJ1-2 and V is TRBV29-1; no firm D call. V lost 3 bases, J lost 5 bases, and 10 bases lay in between. The CDR3 extends over 12 amino acids. Germline-derived CDR1 and CDR2 are SQVTM and ANQGSEA. CDR3 residues: CSVDAPVYGYTF. In nucleotides, the CDR3 is TGCAGCGTTGACGCCCCCGTGTATGGCTACACCTTC.

The genes are TRBV18 and TRBJ2-3, with 9 bases fitting TRBD1. The V gene end was trimmed by 4 bases and the J gene end by 3 bases; junction bases not matched to a gene: 5. Germline CDR1 and CDR2: KGHSH and LQKENI. CDR3 length: 15 residues. The CDR3 is CASSRDRGGTDTQYF. The DNA for the CDR3 is TGTGCCAGCTCACGCGACAGGGGGGGTACAGATACGCAGTATTTT.

The V call is TRBV10-3, the J call TRBJ2-2; no clear D. This CDR3 is 11 amino acids long. Per germline, CDR1 ENHRY and CDR2 SYGVKD. The V end was cut by 8 bases, the J end by 3 bases, with 4 bases between. The CDR3: CAIEDTGELFF. As DNA, the CDR3 is TGTGCCATCGAGGACACCGGGGAGCTGTTTTTT.

The chain's CDR3 is CSVGGGSGELFF. The CDR3 DNA is TGCAGCGTTGGGGGAGGGAGCGGGGAGCTGTTTTTT. V usage is TRBV29-1 and J usage is TRBJ2-2, with 7 bases matching TRBD2. This CDR3 has 12 residues. The V and J ends lost 4 bases and 7 bases, in that order; junction bases with no gene match: 3. Germline loops: CDR1 SQVTM, CDR2 ANQGSEA.

This clone was picked up one time. The V gene is TRBV7-9, the J gene TRBJ2-3, with TRBD2 as a possible D gene (5 bases). Trimming shortened V by 6 bases and J by 5 bases, and 15 bases separated the two germline ends. The CDR3 extends over 14 amino acids. From germline, CDR1 is SEHNR and CDR2 FQNEAQ (reference sequence). The CDR3: CASSSRGWGDTQYF. In DNA, the CDR3 is TGTGCCAGCAGTTCAAGAGGGTGGGGAGATACGCAGTATTTT.

The chain carries TRBV14 and TRBJ2-1; D assignment may be TRBD1 or TRBD2 (5 bases each). Between the trimmed V and J ends, which lost 4 bases and 7 bases, there was a span of 11 bases. Germline assignment: CDR1 SGHDN and CDR2 FVKESK. The CDR3 is 13 residues long. The CDR3 here is CASSPRDENEQFF. CDR3 sequence (DNA): TGTGCCAGCAGCCCCCGGGACGAGAATGAGCAGTTCTTC.

As DNA, the CDR3 is TGTGCCAGCAGCTTGTGGCCTGGGAGCACAGATACGCAGTATTTT. Its protein is CASSLWPGSTDTQYF. The chain uses TRBV5-4 and TRBJ2-3; unclear D gene. V was trimmed by 1 base and J by 0 bases, leaving 9 bases between them. This CDR3 has 15 residues. Germline V CDR1 and CDR2: SGHNT, YYREEE (reference sequence).

This rearrangement joins TRBV5-1 to TRBJ2-1, with TRBD2 identical over 7 bases. Germline values: CDR1 SGHRS, CDR2 YFSETQ. The CDR3 covers 17 residues. The junction had 16 bases not matched to a gene; V was cut back by 4 bases and J by 6 bases. The CDR3 protein is CASSGRPSGGTGNEQFF. For the CDR3, the DNA is TGCGCCAGCAGCGGCAGACCTAGCGGAGGTACAGGCAATGAGCAGTTCTTC.

This clone was seen only once. V usage is TRBV7-9 and J usage is TRBJ2-5; D may be TRBD1 (5 bases). The DNA end is more similar to TRBJ2-7, so the J call may be wrong. Germline-derived CDR1 and CDR2 are SEHNR and FQNEAQ (reference sequence). This CDR3 has 15 residues. CDR3 loop: CASSQVALGAYEQYF. The DNA of the CDR3 is TGTGCCAGCAGCCAAGTGGCGCTAGGGGCCTACGAGCAGTACTTC.

The chain joins TRBV7-9 to TRBJ2-5, with 8 bases fitting TRBD1. The germline V gene encodes CDR1 SEHNR and CDR2 FQNEAQ (reference sequence). V lost 8 bases, J lost 8 bases, and 10 bases stayed unmatched. This CDR3 is 13 amino acids long. The CDR3 DNA reads as TGTGCCAGCGGGAACGGACAGGGTGGAACCCAGTACTTC. It translates to CASGNGQGGTQYF.

The chain has TRBV7-6 and TRBJ1-2; 7 bases are a match to TRBD1. V lost 6 bases, J lost 4 bases, and 11 bases stayed unmatched. The CDR3 has 15 amino acids. Germline CDR1 SGHVS, CDR2 FNYEAQ. CDR3 DNA sequence: TGTGCCAGCAGTCCACAGACAGGGCTACTCTATGGCTACACCTTC. Translated, it gives CASSPQTGLLYGYTF.

V usage is TRBV2 and J usage is TRBJ1-6, with no clear D. Germline assignment: CDR1 SNHLY and CDR2 FYNNEI. V was cut by 4 bases and J by 0 bases, with 7 bases left in between. The CDR3 loop spans 15 amino acids. CDR3 residues: CASSGASSYNSPLHF. Here the CDR3 DNA reads TGTGCCAGCAGTGGTGCGAGCTCCTATAATTCACCCCTCCACTTT.

The chain combines TRBV9 with TRBJ2-7; 12 nucleotides line up with TRBD2. CDR3 length equals 16 residues. Losses at the gene ends were 0 bases for V and 4 bases for J; bases not matched to a gene: 5. Germline CDR1 is SGDLS and CDR2 is YYNGEE. The CDR3 region has the DNA TGTGCCAGCAGCGTAGAACTGACTAGCGGGAGATACGAGCAGTACTTC. It codes for CASSVELTSGRYEQYF.

This rearrangement joins TRBV7-3 to TRBJ1-1, with 10 bases lining up with TRBD1. CDR1 is SGHTA, CDR2 FQGTGA, per germline. V was pared by 2 bases and J by 6 bases, with 0 bases of the junction left unmatched. This CDR3 region has 13 residues. CDR3 loop: CASSLGTGAEAFF. Here the CDR3 DNA reads TGTGCCAGCAGCTTAGGGACAGGGGCTGAAGCTTTCTTT.

A note on this clone: Other DNA sequences in the same sample also yield this CDR3. The rearrangement uses TRBV7-2 and TRBJ2-5, with D unresolved. The germline V gene has CDR1 SGHTA and CDR2 FQGNSA. This CDR3 has 12 residues. Trimming left V 3 bases short and J 5 bases short, with 7 bases between. CDR3 amino acids: CASSFTRETQYF. The CDR3 nucleotides are TGTGCCAGCAGCTTTACGCGGGAGACCCAGTACTTC.

This clone was found a few times. This rearrangement joins TRBV11-3 to TRBJ1-1, with D possibly TRBD1 on 6 matching bases. Trimming stripped 4 bases from V and 0 bases from J, with 12 bases between. Looked up from germline, CDR1 is SGHNT and CDR2 is YENEEA. The length of the CDR3 is 15 residues. The CDR3 nucleotides read TGTGCCAGCAGCTCACTGGGGGGCATGAACACTGAAGCTTTCTTT. It encodes CASSSLGGMNTEAFF.

As regards this clone: This sample also contains other DNA sequences that code for the same CDR3. The rearrangement joins TRBV5-4 to TRBJ1-2; 7 bases match TRBD1. This CDR3 comprises 15 residues. The germline V gene encodes CDR1 SGHNT and CDR2 YYREEE (reference sequence). V lost 2 bases, J lost 2 bases, and 6 bases stayed unmatched. CDR3 sequence reads: CASSFPLGQNYGYTF. CDR3 nucleotides: TGTGCCAGCAGCTTTCCATTGGGACAGAACTATGGCTACACCTTC.

This chain uses TRBV5-1 with TRBJ2-3; D possibly corresponds to TRBD1 (7 bases). Germline V gene lookup returns CDR1 SGHRS and CDR2 YFSETQ. This CDR3 contains 13 residues. V lost 5 bases and J lost 5, with 12 bases in between. DNA for the CDR3: TGCGCCAGCAGGCGGGACAGTGGAGATACGCAGTATTTT. This encodes CASRRDSGDTQYF.

The CDR3 sequence is CASSSLSGANVLTF. CDR3 sequence (DNA): TGTGCCAGCAGCTCCCTCTCTGGGGCCAACGTCCTGACTTTC. This chain links TRBV7-6 with TRBJ2-6; D is uncertain. Germline lookup yields CDR1 SGHVS and CDR2 FNYEAQ. V shed 4 bases and J shed 0 bases, with 4 bases lying between them. This CDR3 contains 14 residues.